Given below is one TCR beta chain in context. Its antigen is as yet unknown. The V gene's germline CDR1 is ENHRY and CDR2 SYGVKD. V lost 7 bases to trimming and J lost 5 bases; unmatched junction nucleotides: 11. The CDR3 runs 15 residues. The assay was immunoSEQ multiplex PCR, and TCRdb's table has in-frame clones only and misses some. Among approximately 97,000 clones listed, about 88% were seen once. This entry is derived from a study of T cell responses to AZD1222 COVID-19 vaccine. Study-wide points: Regions 160-218 and 743-854 dominated among vaccine-associated CD4 TCRs spanning spike. Donors in the cohort were predominantly white British and more often female, and clonal diversity was possibly underestimated.

The chain recombines TRBV10-3 with TRBJ2-5, with 9 bases matching TRBD2. This sequence originates from an adult in good health. The specimen was peripheral blood, collected on day 0 of AZD1222 vaccination. CDR3 loop: CAIKERGDLQETQYF. As DNA, the CDR3 is TGTGCCATCAAGGAGCGGGGGGACCTACAGGAGACCCAGTACTTC.